This is a list of T cell receptor beta chains from one sample in a study of cytomegalovirus exposure and HLA in healthy donors. Generated by immunoSEQ multiplex PCR, the TCRdb table keeps only in-frame clones and is missing some. The sample contains about 78,000 clones, 55% to 85% of which appear only once. Sequenced: PBMCs. The source of these receptors is a woman between 35 and 50 years old in good health and CMV-seropositive. CDR3s include the opening cysteine and the closing phenylalanine or tryptophan. A D gene is named only where the DNA matches it firmly. Size tells how often a clone was seen (once, few, many) or the class of an expanded clone, and some rows leave it out.

TRBJ1-2	few	12	TRBV2	NA	TGTGCCAGCAGTGAAGGGGGGGAGGGCTACACCTTC	CASSEGGEGYTF
TRBJ2-5	NA	14	TRBV5-1	TRBD1	TGCGCCAGCAGCAAGGGACAGGGTATGGAGACCCAGTACTTC	CASSKGQGMETQYF
TRBJ1-1	many	14	TRBV2	TRBD1	TGTGCCAGCAGTCAAATGACAGGGCGGACTGAAGCTTTCTTT	CASSQMTGRTEAFF
TRBJ1-1	NA	15	TRBV7-9	NA	TGTGCCAGCAGCCCCAGGCTGGGCCCGAACACTGAAGCTTTCTTT	CASSPRLGPNTEAFF
TRBJ2-5	NA	14	TRBV9	NA	TGTGCCAGCAGCGTAGAGGCAGGGGAGAAGACCCAGTACTTC	CASSVEAGEKTQYF
TRBJ1-1	few	15	TRBV5-1	NA	TGCGCCAGCAGCTTCGCTGGGGGACTCGGCGCCGAAGCTTTCTTT	CASSFAGGLGAEAFF
TRBJ2-7	NA	14	TRBV30	NA	TGTGCCTGGAACCGACCCCCCGGAGGCTACGAGCAGTACTTC	CAWNRPPGGYEQYF
TRBJ1-1	NA	13	TRBV27	NA	TGTGCCAGCAGTGGGGCGGGGGCGCGTCGAGCTTTCTTT	CASSGAGARRAFF
TRBJ2-7	NA	17	TRBV18	TRBD1	TGTGCCAGCTCACCACCGGGACAGGGACCCAAATCCTACGAGCAGTACTTC	CASSPPGQGPKSYEQYF
TRBJ1-5	NA	12	TRBV28	NA	TGTGTGACAGGCCCGGTAAATCAGCCCCAGCATTTT	CVTGPVNQPQHF
TRBJ1-1	NA	13	TRBV11-3	TRBD1	TGTGCCAGCAGCCCCCTAGGGACAGATGAAGCTTTCTTT	CASSPLGTDEAFF
TRBJ1-2	NA	14	TRBV2	NA	TGTGCCAGCAGTGAAACGGGGATCAGCTATGGCTACCCCTTC	CASSETGISYGYPF
TRBJ1-5	few	14	TRBV27	NA	TGTGCCAGCAGTTTAGAGAGGGTCAATCAGCCCCAGCATTTT	CASSLERVNQPQHF
TRBJ2-7	once	12	TRBV28	TRBD2	TGTGCCAGCGCGGGAGGCGGGTTCGAGCAGTACTTC	CASAGGGFEQYF
TRBJ1-1	few	14	TRBV4-1	TRBD1	TGCGCCAGCAGCCGCCCGACAGGGGGCACTGAAGCTTTCTTT	CASSRPTGGTEAFF
TRBJ2-5	NA	15	TRBV11-2	NA	TGTGCCAGCAGCCGGGAGCGAGGTGGTGGAGAGACCCAGTACTTC	CASSRERGGGETQYF
TRBJ2-2	once	14	TRBV19	TRBD1	TGTGCCGCACAGGGGGCAAGGGACACCGGGGAGCTGTTTTTT	CAAQGARDTGELFF
TRBJ1-2	NA	15	TRBV30	NA	TGTGCCTGGAGTCCAGCAAACGGTTTAGCGAGAGGCTACACCTTC	CAWSPANGLARGYTF
TRBJ2-1	once	11	TRBV10-2	NA	TGCGCCAGCATGAGTCAGGGCGAGCAGTTCTTC	CASMSQGEQFF